The rows below give T cell receptor beta chains drawn from one sample of a study of T-cell reconstitution after alpha-beta-depleted transplantation in children. TCRdb passed the PCR reads through MiXCR, listing each CDR3 protein once. Here the sample spans hundreds of thousands of distinct CDR3 sequences, approximately 15% being singletons. The specimen was PBMCs, mostly from graft donor cells, collected 360 days after TCRalphabeta/CD19-depleted stem cell transplant. The receptors shown here come from a male patient aged 2 to 9 who had a stem cell transplant for acute lymphoblastic leukemia, so the T cells may come from the graft donor. Each CDR3 is given with its conserved first and last residue. D genes are given only for firm matches. Size is stated for part of the rows, as once, few or many counts, or as a class when the clone is expanded.

v_call: TRBV6-5; clone_size: -; j_call: TRBJ1-1; d_call: -; cdr3_nt: TGTGCCAGCAGTGAGACTCTTGACAGAAAAGCTTTCTTT; cdr3_aa: CASSETLDRKAFF
v_call: TRBV4-3; clone_size: -; j_call: TRBJ2-1; d_call: TRBD2; cdr3_nt: TGCGCCAGCAGCCAAACTAGCGGACTTTACAATGAGCAGTTCTTC; cdr3_aa: CASSQTSGLYNEQFF
v_call: TRBV30; clone_size: -; j_call: TRBJ2-5; d_call: -; cdr3_nt: TGTGCCTGGAGTCGGAACGGGGAGACCCAGTACTTC; cdr3_aa: CAWSRNGETQYF
v_call: TRBV25-1; clone_size: -; j_call: TRBJ1-5; d_call: -; cdr3_nt: TGTGCCAGCAGTGAATTGGGTCAGCCCCAGCATTTT; cdr3_aa: CASSELGQPQHF
v_call: TRBV4-3; clone_size: few; j_call: TRBJ2-1; d_call: TRBD2; cdr3_nt: TGCGCCAGCAGCCCCGCGGGACTAGAGAGCTCCTACAATGAGCAGTTCTTC; cdr3_aa: CASSPAGLESSYNEQFF
v_call: TRBV5-1; clone_size: -; j_call: TRBJ2-2; d_call: TRBD2; cdr3_nt: TGCGCCAGCAGCTTGAGCGGGAAGTGGAACACCGGGGAGCTGTTTTTT; cdr3_aa: CASSLSGKWNTGELFF
v_call: TRBV12-3/TRBV12-4; clone_size: -; j_call: TRBJ2-4; d_call: TRBD1; cdr3_nt: TGTGCCAGCAGTTCTTGGACAGGGTTGGGCATTCAGTACTTC; cdr3_aa: CASSSWTGLGIQYF
v_call: TRBV12-3/TRBV12-4; clone_size: few; j_call: TRBJ2-1; d_call: -; cdr3_nt: TGTGCCAGCAGTTTATGGGCAGGGGTTACCAATGAGCAGTTCTTC; cdr3_aa: CASSLWAGVTNEQFF
v_call: TRBV6-5; clone_size: -; j_call: TRBJ1-1; d_call: -; cdr3_nt: TGTGCCAGCAGAGACGGGGGGGCCAGGAACACTGAAGCTTTCTTT; cdr3_aa: CASRDGGARNTEAFF
v_call: TRBV7-9; clone_size: -; j_call: TRBJ1-6; d_call: -; cdr3_nt: TGTGCCAGCAGCTTAGGGAGACAGGCGGGTGGTGTCTCACCCCTCCACTTT; cdr3_aa: CASSLGRQAGGVSPLHF
v_call: TRBV12-3/TRBV12-4; clone_size: few; j_call: TRBJ2-7; d_call: -; cdr3_nt: TGTGCCAGCAGTTTAGACCTGGGCGCCCAGGTCTACGAGCAGTACTTC; cdr3_aa: CASSLDLGAQVYEQYF